This TCR beta chain is drawn from a study of shared clonotypes between healthy human individuals. Findings of the study overall: The study sampled only blood, and tissue repertoires likely differ. Approximately 4.6% of naive CD4 clonotypes were common to a few donors. Genetic and exposure-history diversity was limited by the small donor number.

The germline V gene has CDR1 KGHSH and CDR2 LQKENI. Trimming took off 6 bases at V and 7 bases at J, with 21 bases between the two ends. There are 15 residues in the CDR3. The assay was run at deep level. Using immunoSEQ multiplex PCR, the repertoire was profiled, and TCRdb retains in-frame clones only, with some absent. The sample yields 2 million to 2.5 million clones, 92% seen once. On this clone: Its antigen is still unknown.

The material sequenced was naive CD4+ T cells from PBMCs. Subset denoted: CD45RA+ positively selected. V usage is TRBV18 and J usage is TRBJ2-5; D perhaps matches TRBD1 (7 bases). The sequence was obtained from a man aged 18-30 years in good health. Some clones in this sample may be carry-over from other donors' samples. The CDR3 here is CASSPPGDSFGTQYF. CDR3 sequence (DNA): TGTGCCAGCTCCCCTCCGGGGGACAGCTTCGGGACCCAGTACTTC.